The rows below give T cell receptor beta chains drawn from one sample of a study of OX40 agonist ivuxolimab in advanced cancers. Sequencing was performed with immunoSEQ multiplex PCR; in TCRdb, only in-frame clones are kept and a portion is missing. The sample has over 35,000 clones, just under 90% seen once. This specimen consisted of CD4+ or CD8+ T cells sorted from blood, obtained in a trial of the OX40 agonist ivuxolimab. The receptor set was obtained from an adult with an advanced solid tumor such as melanoma, head and neck, liver or kidney cancer. The CDR3 runs from the conserved cysteine through the conserved F or W. The D gene is left open where the match is weak. Rows may omit the clone size; those that give it use once, few, many or a size class.

TRBJ2-7 | - | - | TRBV15 | TGTGCCACCAGCGGTCCAGGGTTAGAGTACGAGCAGTACTTC | CATSGPGLEYEQYF
TRBJ2-7 | - | TRBD2 | TRBV7-3 | TGTGCCAGCAGCTCGCTAGCGGGAGGTTACGAGCAGTACTTC | CASSSLAGGYEQYF
TRBJ2-1 | - | TRBD2 | TRBV11-3 | TGTGCCAGCAGCTGGACTAGTTCGGGAGAGCAGTTCTTC | CASSWTSSGEQFF
TRBJ2-1 | - | TRBD2 | TRBV6-1 | TGTGCCAGCAGTGACCAAATGGGCGGGAGGAATGAGCAGTTCTTC | CASSDQMGGRNEQFF
TRBJ1-5 | few | - | TRBV4-2 | TGTGCCAGCAGCCAAGATGGTAGTCAGCCCCAGCATTTT | CASSQDGSQPQHF
TRBJ2-1 | once | TRBD2 | TRBV2 | TGTGCCAGCAGTCTTACTAGCGGGAGGAATGGTGAGCAGTTCTTC | CASSLTSGRNGEQFF
TRBJ1-3 | - | TRBD1 | TRBV9 | TGTGCCAGCAGCGCCTCGGACAGGGCTTCTGGAAACACCATATATTTT | CASSASDRASGNTIYF
TRBJ2-1 | - | - | TRBV11-2 | TGTGCCAGCAGCTTAGATGGCGGGGAAGTATATGAGCAGTTCTTC | CASSLDGGEVYEQFF
TRBJ2-1 | - | TRBD2 | TRBV6-4 | TGTGCCAGCAGTGAATCGGGACTAGCGGGGCCTTCTGAGCAGTTCTTC | CASSESGLAGPSEQFF
TRBJ2-7 | - | TRBD1 | TRBV28 | TGTGCCAGTCAAGAGGGGGCGGACGAGCAGTACTTC | CASQEGADEQYF
TRBJ1-1 | - | - | TRBV18 | TGTGCCAGCTCACCAAATCGGGGCGGGGGGAACACTGAAGCTTTCTTT | CASSPNRGGGNTEAFF
TRBJ2-5 | - | TRBD2 | TRBV6-1 | TGTGCCAGCAGTGACTATAGCGGGGCCCAAGAGACCCAGTACTTC | CASSDYSGAQETQYF
TRBJ1-1 | - | TRBD1 | TRBV5-6 | TGTGCCAGCAGCCGGGGGACAGAGCCTGAAGCTTTCTTT | CASSRGTEPEAFF
TRBJ1-5 | - | TRBD1 | TRBV18 | TGTGCCAGCTCACTACAGGGGGGTAGCAATCAGCCCCAGCATTTT | CASSLQGGSNQPQHF
TRBJ2-7 | - | TRBD2 | TRBV19 | TGTGCCAGTAGCCCGGGACTAGCGGGGAGCTCCTACGAGCAGTACTTC | CASSPGLAGSSYEQYF
TRBJ1-6 | once | - | TRBV2 | TGTGCCAGCAGAACTGATATGAATTCACCCCTCCACTTT | CASRTDMNSPLHF
TRBJ2-3 | - | - | TRBV7-9 | TGTGCCAGCAGCTTAAATACCCAGCGGGCCCTAGATACGCAGTATTTT | CASSLNTQRALDTQYF
TRBJ2-1 | - | TRBD2 | TRBV5-1 | TGCGCCAGCAGCTTGGGGACTAGCGGGACTGAGCAGTTCTTC | CASSLGTSGTEQFF
TRBJ2-2 | - | - | TRBV27 | TGTGCCAGCAGTTTGATGTCGGGCAGCGGGTCCGGGGAGCTGTTTTTT | CASSLMSGSGSGELFF
TRBJ2-3 | few | - | TRBV27 | TGTGCCAGCAGTGGAAACGTTGGGTTCACAGATACGCAGTATTTT | CASSGNVGFTDTQYF
TRBJ2-7 | - | - | TRBV5-4 | TGTGCCAGCAGCCCGGTCGGGCGGACCTACGAGCAGTACTTC | CASSPVGRTYEQYF